A single sample gave rise to the 5 T cell receptor beta chains below, sequenced in a study of OX40 agonist ivuxolimab in advanced cancers. TCRdb keeps only in-frame clones here, not all; method: immunoSEQ multiplex PCR. The repertoire holds around 50,000 clones, with over 70% as singletons. The sample was CD4+ or CD8+ T cells sorted from blood, taken in a trial of the OX40 agonist ivuxolimab. These receptors all stem from an adult with an advanced solid tumor such as melanoma, head and neck, liver or kidney cancer.

This chain connects TRBV6-1 to TRBJ2-7; 7 positions agree with TRBD1. Germline V gives CDR1 MNHNS, CDR2 SASEGT. The CDR3 extends over 13 amino acids. V dropped 2 bases and J dropped 5; count of bases not matched to a gene: 3. CDR3: CASSEIGTDEQYF. The CDR3, as DNA: TGTGCCAGCAGTGAAATAGGGACAGACGAGCAGTACTTC.

This clone came up once. This chain connects TRBV9 to TRBJ2-2; D is perhaps TRBD2 (6 bases). Trimming took 4 bases from V and 4 from J, leaving 14 bases between them. This CDR3 has 15 residues. Germline assignment: CDR1 SGDLS and CDR2 YYNGEE. CDR3 sequence reads: CASSRGAPGTGELFF. CDR3 nucleotide sequence: TGTGCCAGCAGCCGCGGGGCGCCCGGCACCGGGGAGCTGTTTTTT.

This chain links TRBV4-1 with TRBJ1-3; D unresolved. The CDR3 contains 15 residues. With 1 base removed from V and 2 bases from J, the gap between germline ends came to 9 bases. CDR1 is MGHRA, CDR2 YSYEKL, per germline. CDR3 bases: TGCGCCAGCAGCCAAGGGGAACGACCTGGAAACACCATATATTTT. This sequence encodes CASSQGERPGNTIYF.

The J gene is TRBJ2-6, the V gene TRBV14; unclear D gene. Looked up from germline, CDR1 is SGHDN and CDR2 is FVKESK. Between the trimmed V and J ends, which lost 1 base and 2 bases, there was a span of 9 bases. There are 16 residues in the CDR3. The CDR3 coding sequence is TGTGCCAGCAGCCAAGCCCAATGGGCTGGGGCCAACGTCCTGACTTTC. Protein product: CASSQAQWAGANVLTF.

The chain uses TRBV7-7 and TRBJ2-1; 15 bases match TRBD2. Germline loops: CDR1 SSHAT, CDR2 FNYEAQ (reference sequence). The J segment lost 7 bases and the V segment lost 5 bases, leaving 3 bases of the junction unmatched. CDR3 length equals 15 residues. The DNA for the CDR3 is TGTGCCAGCAGCCTCGGACTAGCGGGGGGGAATGAGCAGTTCTTC. Amino acids: CASSLGLAGGNEQFF.